Below, 28 T cell receptor beta chains from the same sample are listed, as sequenced in a study of identical twins. Each CDR3 protein is one row after TCRdb ran MiXCR on the 5' RACE reads. The sample shows 500,000 to 550,000 distinct CDR3 sequences, 22% of them seen only once. Another study also made use of these data, one on T cells expressing NK-cell markers.

What was sequenced was CD4+ T cells sorted from blood. Receptors were obtained from a woman under 30 in good health.

The rearrangement uses TRBV7-9 and TRBJ1-5; no reliable D call. The germline CDR1 and CDR2 sequences are SEHNR and FQNEAQ (reference sequence). The CDR3 sequence is 14 residues long. V was clipped by 3 bases and J by 3 bases, with 9 bases between them. CDR3 nucleotides: TGTGCCAGCAGCTTGGGCAGCCTCAATCAGCCCCAGCATTTT. Amino acids: CASSLGSLNQPQHF.

J is TRBJ2-7 and V is TRBV5-1; TRBD1 agrees at 8 bases. With 4 bases clipped from V and 6 bases from J, the junction kept 9 bases outside the gene matches. Looked up from germline, CDR1 is SGHRS and CDR2 is YFSETQ. There are 14 residues in the CDR3. The DNA for the CDR3 is TGCGCCAGCAGCACCTCGGACAGGGCCGGCGAGCAGTACTTC. It specifies CASSTSDRAGEQYF. Full variable domain (remainder filled in from reference TRBV5-1 and TRBJ2-7): KAGVTQTPRYLIKTRGQQVTLSCSPISGHRSVSWYQQTPGQGLQFLFEYFSETQRNKGNFPGRFSGRQFSNSRSEMNVSTLELGDSALYLCASSTSDRAGEQYFGPGTRLTVT.

This chain uses TRBV20-1 with TRBJ2-3; 9 nucleotides match TRBD2. Germline V gives CDR1 DFQATT, CDR2 SNEGSKA (reference sequence). The length of the CDR3 is 14 residues. J gave up 3 bases and V 5 bases, and 6 bases lay outside the gene matches. CDR3 DNA sequence: TGCAGTGCTCCGATAGCGGGGGCTACAGATACGCAGTATTTT. This gives the protein CSAPIAGATDTQYF.

The chain employs TRBV12-3 or TRBV12-4 and TRBJ1-5; 7 nucleotides agree with TRBD1. This CDR3 contains 15 residues. Trimming removed 6 bases from V and 4 bases from J; junction bases left unmatched: 9. As DNA, the CDR3 is TGTGCCAGCAGCCCCGGGACAGCCGTAAATCAGCCCCAGCATTTT. Translating it yields CASSPGTAVNQPQHF.

There are a few counts of this clonotype. The J gene is TRBJ2-1, the V gene TRBV18; D gene unclear. CDR3 length: 14 amino acids. V lost 6 bases and J lost 8, with 17 bases in between. The germline gives CDR1 KGHSH, CDR2 LQKENI. CDR3 nucleotide sequence: TGTGCCAGCTCGCTCACCTCTACGTATGATGAGCAGTTCTTC. Its translation is CASSLTSTYDEQFF.

This chain links TRBV5-1 with TRBJ2-7, with a possible D match to TRBD1 (6 bases). V dropped 2 bases and J dropped 5 bases, with 17 bases sitting between them. The CDR3 spans 15 residues. CDR1 and CDR2 from the germline V gene are SGHRS and YFSETQ. CDR3 DNA: TGCGCCAGCAGCTTAATGTTACAGGGAACTGACGAGCAGTACTTC. This codes for CASSLMLQGTDEQYF.

The chain recombines TRBV5-1 with TRBJ2-2; no reliable D call. The V gene lost 7 bases and the J gene lost 5 bases, with 9 bases spanning the gap. Germline V lookup: CDR1 SGHRS, CDR2 YFSETQ. CDR3 length: 12 amino acids. CDR3 in amino acids: CASRGPTGELFF. DNA of the CDR3: TGCGCCAGCCGAGGCCCTACCGGGGAGCTGTTTTTT.

CDR3 bases: TGTGCCAGAGAGAGTGGATCGAACACCGGGGAGCTGTTTTTT. Encoded protein: CARESGSNTGELFF. The rearrangement links TRBV7-2 to TRBJ2-2; D uncertain. Germline values: CDR1 SGHTA, CDR2 FQGNSA. This CDR3 has 14 amino acids. The germline V and J ends were trimmed by 9 bases and 0 bases, with 11 bases remaining between them.

The rearrangement joins TRBV29-1 to TRBJ2-3; possible D gene TRBD1, 6 bases. CDR1 and CDR2 (germline): SQVTM, ANQGSEA. V was pared by 2 bases and J by 1 base, with 10 bases between. CDR3 length equals 14 residues. CDR3 coding DNA: TGCAGCGTTGAAACAGGGCCCGGCACAGATACGCAGTATTTT. Translation: CSVETGPGTDTQYF.

This clonotype came up many times. The chain is built from TRBV11-2 and TRBJ2-3; D unresolved. CDR1 and CDR2 (germline): SGHAT, FQNNGV. Trimming pared 1 base from V and 5 bases from J, leaving 4 bases between. The CDR3 spans 12 residues. CDR3 in amino acids: CASSLGRDTQYF. For the CDR3, the DNA is TGTGCCAGCAGCTTAGGCAGAGATACGCAGTATTTT.

This clonotype was seen a few times. The rearrangement links TRBV5-5 to TRBJ2-3, with 9 bases that match TRBD1. J was trimmed by 3 bases and V by 0 bases; bases with no gene match: 5. The CDR3 runs to 16 residues. Germline V lookup: CDR1 SGHKS, CDR2 YYEKEE (reference sequence). In DNA, the CDR3 is TGTGCCAGCAGCTTGGGCGGGACAGGGAGTACAGATACGCAGTATTTT. It yields the protein CASSLGGTGSTDTQYF.

This clonotype was observed a few times. The V and J genes are TRBV20-1 and TRBJ2-5; 7 bases agree with TRBD1. CDR3 size: 11 residues. Trimming cost V 6 bases and J 6 bases; bases outside gene matches: 4. Germline CDR1 and CDR2: DFQATT and SNEGSKA (reference sequence). The CDR3 here is CSAKTGKTQYF. The CDR3 DNA is TGCAGTGCCAAGACAGGGAAGACCCAGTACTTC.

The chain uses TRBV21-1 and TRBJ2-1. TRBV21-1 is a known pseudogene. The CDR3 is 17 residues long. The CDR3 spells CASSNATATSSYNEQFF. The CDR3 DNA follows: TGTGCCAGCAGCAATGCGACAGCCACTAGCTCCTACAATGAGCAGTTCTTC.

This clonotype occurred a few times. The chain employs TRBV5-1 and TRBJ1-2; D ambiguous. The CDR3 has 15 amino acids. Germline loops: CDR1 SGHRS, CDR2 YFSETQ. The V end lost 4 bases, the J end lost 1 base, and 14 bases lay between the germline ends. CDR3 region: CASSPFPAFNYGYTF. The CDR3 coding sequence is TGCGCCAGCAGCCCCTTTCCGGCATTTAACTATGGCTACACCTTC.

This chain joins TRBV7-8 and TRBJ2-1, with D tentatively TRBD1 or TRBD2 (5 bases each). The CDR3 contains 16 residues. With 1 base removed from V and 4 bases from J, the gap between germline ends came to 14 bases. Per the germline V gene, CDR1 is SGHVS and CDR2 is FQNEAQ. The CDR3 region is CASSLDPLGVYNEQFF. The CDR3 DNA is TGTGCCAGCAGCTTAGACCCACTAGGGGTATACAATGAGCAGTTCTTC. Looking up the rest from reference TRBV7-8 and TRBJ2-1 gives the full variable domain: GAGVSQSPRYKVAKRGQDVALRCDPISGHVSLFWYQQALGQGPEFLTYFQNEAQLDKSGLPSDRFFAERPEGSVSTLKIQRTQQEDSAVYLCASSLDPLGVYNEQFFGPGTRLTVL.

Many counts were recorded for this clonotype. CDR3 DNA sequence: TGTGCCAGCAGCCGGCAGAACACTGAAGCTTTCTTT. Translating gives CASSRQNTEAFF. The chain carries TRBV5-4 and TRBJ1-1; D gene ambiguous. Looked up from germline, CDR1 is SGHNT and CDR2 is YYREEE (reference sequence). This CDR3 has 12 amino acids. Trimming cost V 4 bases and J 1 base, with 5 bases left between them.

This clonotype came up a few times. In nucleotides, the CDR3 is TGTGCCAGCAGCTTCAGCGGGGGGAACCCGAGGGTAAATGAGCAGTTCTTC. Its translation is CASSFSGGNPRVNEQFF. The gene calls are TRBV7-3 and TRBJ2-1, with 9 bases lining up with TRBD2. The CDR3 length is 17 residues. Germline V gene sequence: CDR1 SGHTA, CDR2 FQGTGA. J was trimmed by 7 bases and V by 3 bases; bases with no gene match: 13.

In DNA form, the CDR3 reads TGCAGCGTTGACAGGATGGGCGAGCAGTACTTC. Protein product: CSVDRMGEQYF. The gene calls are TRBV29-1 and TRBJ2-7, with D unclear. Deletions cut 3 bases from V and 6 bases from J, with 9 bases between. The CDR3 consists of 11 residues. The V gene's germline CDR1 is SQVTM and CDR2 ANQGSEA.

This clonotype was detected a few times. The rearrangement links TRBV24-1 to TRBJ1-5; D is ambiguous. Deletions cut 3 bases from V and 4 bases from J, with 18 bases between. CDR1 and CDR2 from the germline V gene are KGHDR and SFDVKD. The CDR3 loop spans 17 amino acids. For the CDR3, the DNA is TGTGCCACCAGTGATGCCCGGGAAAGGAACTTGAATCAGCCCCAGCATTTT. The encoded protein is CATSDARERNLNQPQHF.

This clonotype occurred a few times. The chain uses TRBV12-3 or TRBV12-4 and TRBJ2-7, with TRBD2 matching 10 bases. V lost 5 bases and J lost 0; bases outside the gene matches: 4. The CDR3 extends over 15 amino acids. CDR3 region: CASSASGRDSYEQYF. Here the CDR3 DNA reads TGTGCCAGCAGTGCAAGCGGGAGGGACTCCTACGAGCAGTACTTC.

This clonotype was observed a few times. The chain couples TRBV5-5 to TRBJ2-5, with D maybe TRBD2 (7 bases). From germline, CDR1 is SGHKS and CDR2 YYEKEE (reference sequence). The CDR3 covers 14 residues. Trimming removed 1 base from V and 5 bases from J, with 12 bases in between. CDR3 bases: TGTGCCAGCAGCTTGTTACAGGGAGGGGAGACCCAGTACTTC. It is translated as CASSLLQGGETQYF.

In this sample, this clonotype turned up a few times. The chain couples TRBV20-1 to TRBJ1-1; D is unclear. From germline, CDR1 is DFQATT and CDR2 SNEGSKA (reference sequence). CDR3 size: 13 residues. V dropped 3 bases and J dropped 5 bases, with 13 bases sitting between them. The CDR3 coding sequence is TGCAGTGCTAGTCAGGAGATTGGGACTGAAGCTTTCTTT. Protein sequence: CSASQEIGTEAFF.

This clonotype was observed a handful of times. The chain couples TRBV7-2 to TRBJ1-1, with D perhaps matching TRBD1 (6 bases). Germline assignment: CDR1 SGHTA and CDR2 FQGNSA. There are 15 residues in the CDR3. V lost 3 bases and J 1 base, leaving 12 bases between the germline ends. The CDR3, as DNA: TGTGCCAGCAGCTTGGGGGGCCCAAGGAACACTGAAGCTTTCTTT. Its translation: CASSLGGPRNTEAFF.

The rearrangement uses TRBV20-1 and TRBJ1-2; 8 nucleotides match TRBD1. With V trimmed by 8 bases and J by 6 bases, 2 bases remained unmatched. The germline V gene encodes CDR1 DFQATT and CDR2 SNEGSKA (reference sequence). The CDR3 covers 10 residues. CDR3 sequence reads: CSPTGDGYTF. In nucleotides, the CDR3 is TGCAGTCCGACAGGGGATGGCTACACCTTC.

This rearrangement joins TRBV9 to TRBJ2-3, with no clear D. Germline lookup yields CDR1 SGDLS and CDR2 YYNGEE. The V end lost 4 bases, the J end lost 1 base, and 13 bases lay between the germline ends. This CDR3 has 15 residues. The CDR3 sequence is CASSSRIGRTDTQYF. CDR3 bases: TGTGCCAGCAGCTCTCGGATCGGCCGCACAGATACGCAGTATTTT.

This clonotype was counted ten times or more. V is TRBV12-3 or TRBV12-4 and J is TRBJ1-5; unclear D gene. V lost 5 bases and J lost 1, with 18 bases in between. CDR3 size: 17 residues. The CDR3 DNA reads as TGTGCCAGCAGTAGCGGACCTAGCGATGGGAGCAATCAGCCCCAGCATTTT. This sequence encodes CASSSGPSDGSNQPQHF.

The chain links TRBV21-1 to TRBJ2-7; the D call in the table, TRBD1, was not verified against the DNA. TRBV21-1 is a pseudogene locus. The length of the CDR3 is 13 residues. CDR3 loop: CASIQEGAHEQYF. CDR3 DNA sequence: TGTGCCAGCATTCAGGAGGGGGCCCACGAGCAGTACTTC.

The chain carries TRBV6-2 or TRBV6-3 and TRBJ2-5, with D uncertain. The CDR3 is made up of 14 amino acids. CDR1 is MNHEY, CDR2 SVGEGT, per germline. V was trimmed by 2 bases and J by 5 bases, leaving 12 bases between them. For the CDR3, the DNA is TGTGCCAGCAGTTACGTCGCTAGTAAGGAGACCCAGTACTTC. It translates to CASSYVASKETQYF.